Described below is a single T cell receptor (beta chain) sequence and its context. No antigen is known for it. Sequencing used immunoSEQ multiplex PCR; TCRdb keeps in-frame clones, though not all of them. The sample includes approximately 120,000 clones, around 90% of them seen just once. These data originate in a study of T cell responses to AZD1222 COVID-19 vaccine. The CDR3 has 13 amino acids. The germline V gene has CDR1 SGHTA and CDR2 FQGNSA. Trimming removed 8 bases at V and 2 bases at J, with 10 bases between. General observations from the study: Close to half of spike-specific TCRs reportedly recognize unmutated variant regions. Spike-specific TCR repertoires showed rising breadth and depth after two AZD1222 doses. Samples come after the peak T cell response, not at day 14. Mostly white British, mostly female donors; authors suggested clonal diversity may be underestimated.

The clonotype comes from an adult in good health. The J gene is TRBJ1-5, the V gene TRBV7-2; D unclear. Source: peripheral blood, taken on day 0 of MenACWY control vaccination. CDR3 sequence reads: CASAIRGNQPQHF. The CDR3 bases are TGTGCCAGCGCAATTAGGGGCAATCAGCCCCAGCATTTT.